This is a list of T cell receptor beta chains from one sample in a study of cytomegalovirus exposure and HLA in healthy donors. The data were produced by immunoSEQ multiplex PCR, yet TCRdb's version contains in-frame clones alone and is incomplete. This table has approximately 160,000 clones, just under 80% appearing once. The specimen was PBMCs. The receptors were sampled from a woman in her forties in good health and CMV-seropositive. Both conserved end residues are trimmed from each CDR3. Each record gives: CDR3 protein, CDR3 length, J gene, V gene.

CDR3aa: ASRPPTGLHTIY
len: 12
j_gene: TRBJ1-3
v_gene: TRBV6-1

CDR3aa: ASSLANEAGGYT
len: 12
j_gene: TRBJ1-2
v_gene: TRBV7-9

CDR3aa: ASSFGRGLRGYT
len: 12
j_gene: TRBJ1-2
v_gene: TRBV6-5

CDR3aa: ASSPGTLWGSPLH
len: 13
j_gene: TRBJ1-6
v_gene: TRBV18

CDR3aa: ASVEEPGNQPQH
len: 12
j_gene: TRBJ1-5
v_gene: TRBV5-1

CDR3aa: ASSVEQGESYEQY
len: 13
j_gene: TRBJ2-7
v_gene: TRBV2

CDR3aa: ASSHPGGQNIQY
len: 12
j_gene: TRBJ2-4
v_gene: TRBV7-2

CDR3aa: ASSLARGRGYYGYT
len: 14
j_gene: TRBJ1-2
v_gene: TRBV5-4

CDR3aa: ASSRGIEQY
len: 9
j_gene: TRBJ2-7
v_gene: TRBV7-8

CDR3aa: AWSTLQGDQPQH
len: 12
j_gene: TRBJ1-5
v_gene: TRBV30

CDR3aa: ASSQGGLGSSYEQY
len: 14
j_gene: .
v_gene: TRBV14

CDR3aa: ASSFPSGNHRSPGELF
len: 16
j_gene: TRBJ2-2
v_gene: TRBV5-1

CDR3aa: ASFRGPGANVLT
len: 12
j_gene: TRBJ2-6
v_gene: TRBV6-1

CDR3aa: SVTLMERAKNIQY
len: 13
j_gene: TRBJ2-4
v_gene: TRBV29-1

CDR3aa: ASSVGGLSTNEKLF
len: 14
j_gene: TRBJ1-4
v_gene: TRBV9

CDR3aa: ATSRVMTGSGYGYT
len: 14
j_gene: TRBJ1-2
v_gene: TRBV15

CDR3aa: SSSIGGGGHYGYT
len: 13
j_gene: TRBJ1-2
v_gene: TRBV7-9

CDR3aa: ASSLTGGRSYNEQF
len: 14
j_gene: TRBJ2-1
v_gene: TRBV11-1

CDR3aa: ASSPPGAGGNSPLH
len: 14
j_gene: TRBJ1-6
v_gene: TRBV18

CDR3aa: ASYRQGSNTEAF
len: 12
j_gene: TRBJ1-1
v_gene: TRBV6-1

CDR3aa: ASSLGQWLNTEAF
len: 13
j_gene: TRBJ1-1
v_gene: TRBV5-6

CDR3aa: AISVPGFTGELF
len: 12
j_gene: TRBJ2-2
v_gene: TRBV10-3

CDR3aa: ASSLGQGLALNEQF
len: 14
j_gene: TRBJ2-1
v_gene: TRBV7-2

CDR3aa: ASSSRGGADVQPQH
len: 14
j_gene: TRBJ1-5
v_gene: TRBV28

CDR3aa: ASSPSPGNYGYT
len: 12
j_gene: TRBJ1-2
v_gene: TRBV18

CDR3aa: AWNRDSNQPQH
len: 11
j_gene: TRBJ1-5
v_gene: TRBV30

CDR3aa: ASGDSQETQY
len: 10
j_gene: TRBJ2-5
v_gene: TRBV10-3

CDR3aa: ASSLRTRGYT
len: 10
j_gene: TRBJ1-2
v_gene: TRBV28